Listed below are T cell receptor beta chains from one sample, sequenced in a study of T cells expressing NK-cell markers. TCRdb re-called the 5' RACE reads and shows each CDR3 protein once, DNA omitted. This sample's clone table lists about 390,000 distinct CDR3 sequences. Sample: blood T cells: a sorted CD56 or NKG2C T cell subset, CD4+ or CD8+ T cells, or bulk PBMC T cells (not recorded which). The receptors derive from a woman aged 50 to 60 in good health. Each CDR3 is given with its conserved first and last residue. Fields, in order: V gene, CDR3 length, J gene, CDR3 protein.

V gene: TRBV4-1
CDR3 length: 17
J gene: TRBJ2-1
CDR3 protein: CASSQEGLAGNYNEQFF

V gene: TRBV9
CDR3 length: 16
J gene: TRBJ2-2
CDR3 protein: CASSVGWGPLMGELFF

V gene: TRBV3-1
CDR3 length: 15
J gene: TRBJ2-3
CDR3 protein: CASSQDLLGSDTQYF

V gene: TRBV3-1
CDR3 length: 16
J gene: TRBJ2-2
CDR3 protein: CASSQGVADYTGELFF

V gene: TRBV19
CDR3 length: 18
J gene: TRBJ2-1
CDR3 protein: CASSMGLAGGPHIPEQFF

V gene: TRBV24-1
CDR3 length: 11
J gene: TRBJ1-2
CDR3 protein: CATKVGYGYTF

V gene: TRBV4-2
CDR3 length: 15
J gene: TRBJ1-4
CDR3 protein: CASSHSSGTAEKLFF

V gene: TRBV6-5
CDR3 length: 15
J gene: TRBJ1-2
CDR3 protein: CASSASADPNYGYTF

V gene: TRBV7-7
CDR3 length: 14
J gene: TRBJ2-5
CDR3 protein: CASSLEDRAETQYF

V gene: TRBV12-5
CDR3 length: 14
J gene: TRBJ1-5
CDR3 protein: CASGMGPNNQPQHF

V gene: TRBV25-1
CDR3 length: 14
J gene: TRBJ2-5
CDR3 protein: CASSEHANQETQYF

V gene: TRBV13
CDR3 length: 15
J gene: TRBJ1-1
CDR3 protein: CASSLRRKANTEAFF

V gene: TRBV14
CDR3 length: 16
J gene: TRBJ2-7
CDR3 protein: CASSQVMIGTGYEQYF

V gene: TRBV5-6
CDR3 length: 16
J gene: TRBJ2-5
CDR3 protein: CASNPQGPGGRETQYF

V gene: TRBV6-5
CDR3 length: 15
J gene: TRBJ2-3
CDR3 protein: CASSYDVGGTDTQYF

V gene: TRBV12-3/TRBV12-4
CDR3 length: 15
J gene: TRBJ2-3
CDR3 protein: CASSLVAVSTDTQYF

V gene: TRBV7-8
CDR3 length: 14
J gene: TRBJ2-2
CDR3 protein: CASTKGRGPGELFF

V gene: TRBV29-1
CDR3 length: 13
J gene: TRBJ2-6
CDR3 protein: CSAYDYRANVLTF

V gene: TRBV3-1
CDR3 length: 16
J gene: TRBJ2-2
CDR3 protein: CASSRRLARVSGELFF

V gene: TRBV7-9
CDR3 length: 15
J gene: TRBJ1-2
CDR3 protein: CASSLQAPQSTGYTF

V gene: TRBV14
CDR3 length: 14
J gene: TRBJ1-1
CDR3 protein: CASSQGGMNTEAFF

V gene: TRBV5-5
CDR3 length: 13
J gene: TRBJ1-5
CDR3 protein: CASSLGGLQPQHF

V gene: TRBV7-6
CDR3 length: 16
J gene: TRBJ2-3
CDR3 protein: CASSLNSGSGTDTQYF

V gene: TRBV24-1
CDR3 length: 15
J gene: TRBJ2-1
CDR3 protein: CATSDFRSSYNEQFF

V gene: TRBV7-2
CDR3 length: 12
J gene: TRBJ1-1
CDR3 protein: CASSLLLMGAFF

V gene: TRBV12-3/TRBV12-4
CDR3 length: 15
J gene: TRBJ2-1
CDR3 protein: CASSSGQGMYNEQFF

V gene: TRBV7-9
CDR3 length: 17
J gene: TRBJ1-4
CDR3 protein: CASSPSGGTASNEKLFF

V gene: TRBV12-3/TRBV12-4
CDR3 length: 14
J gene: TRBJ2-1
CDR3 protein: CASSLVASLNEQFF

V gene: TRBV5-1
CDR3 length: 17
J gene: TRBJ2-1
CDR3 protein: CASSLASGTRFMNEQFF

V gene: TRBV29-1
CDR3 length: 13
J gene: TRBJ2-2
CDR3 protein: CSADRWTTGELFF

V gene: TRBV10-1
CDR3 length: 15
J gene: TRBJ1-1
CDR3 protein: CASSEAVKPNTEAFF

V gene: TRBV3-1
CDR3 length: 14
J gene: TRBJ1-5
CDR3 protein: CASSQVGGKQPQHF

V gene: TRBV12-3/TRBV12-4
CDR3 length: 15
J gene: TRBJ2-2
CDR3 protein: CASSLHLRNAGELFF

V gene: TRBV21-1
CDR3 length: 12
J gene: TRBJ1-1
CDR3 protein: CASMAGGTEAFF

V gene: TRBV12-3/TRBV12-4
CDR3 length: 15
J gene: TRBJ1-5
CDR3 protein: CASSFGTLDNQPQHF

V gene: TRBV5-6
CDR3 length: 15
J gene: TRBJ2-1
CDR3 protein: CASSYDPGLANEQFF

V gene: TRBV28
CDR3 length: 16
J gene: TRBJ2-2
CDR3 protein: CASSSTGGLNTGELFF

V gene: TRBV3-1
CDR3 length: 14
J gene: TRBJ2-5
CDR3 protein: CASSQEVGIETQYF

V gene: TRBV24-1
CDR3 length: 15
J gene: TRBJ2-3
CDR3 protein: CATSDSRTGANTQYF